This T cell receptor beta chain was found in a study of CD8 T cells in Susac syndrome. Purification of the CD8+ and CD4+ T cells relied on negative isolation, and TEMRA cells underwent FACS enrichment. Random hexamers were used to reverse transcribe an amount of 0.5 to 1 ug RNA. TCRdb reprocessed the immunoSEQ multiplex PCR reads via MiXCR and lists one record per CDR3 protein. Of hundreds of thousands of distinct CDR3 sequences in the sample, 85% to 95% were seen once. Study-level findings and limits: Clonal expansion was absent from the CD4+ T cell repertoires in Susac syndrome.

Comment on this clonotype: What it binds is not known.

Germline trimming cut 5 bases from V and 5 bases from J; bases unmatched to any gene: 8. CDR1 is DFQATT and CDR2 is SNEGSKA in the germline V gene (reference sequence). The CDR3 spans 13 residues. Sequencing was performed on CD4+ T cells from PBMCs. The chain joins TRBV20-1 to TRBJ1-2; 7 bases are shared with TRBD1. The receptor was derived from a human donor with Susac syndrome. CDR3 coding DNA: TGCAGTGCTGGCCGGGACAGATCTTATGGCTACACCTTC. This codes for CSAGRDRSYGYTF.